A single sample gave rise to the 25 T cell receptor beta chains below, sequenced in a study of memory B cells and T cells in multiple sclerosis. Clones were sequenced by immunoSEQ multiplex PCR, and TCRdb holds only the in-frame ones, with some missing. The data contain over 35,000 clones, roughly 80% of them singletons. These receptors have no identified antigens. CFSE-dim autoproliferating and CFSE-high non-proliferating T cells from unstimulated culture were sequenced separately. Cultures began with 45 million to 60 million CFSE-labeled PBMCs, unstimulated for about 7 days, with replicate wells pooled. The sequenced material came from PBMCs from blood kept in culture. The receptors stem from a human donor with multiple sclerosis.

J is TRBJ2-7 and V is TRBV9; TRBD2 aligns across 11 bases. Germline V gene data show CDR1 as SGDLS and CDR2 as YYNGEE. This CDR3 spans 16 amino acids. Losses at the gene ends were 6 bases for V and 5 bases for J; bases not matched to a gene: 13. CDR3 in amino acids: CASTPYSGGVPHEQYF. The CDR3 bases are TGTGCCAGCACCCCCTATAGCGGGGGGGTACCCCACGAGCAGTACTTC. Drawing the rest from reference TRBV9 and TRBJ2-7, the complete variable domain is DSGVTQTPKHLITATGQRVTLRCSPRSGDLSVYWYQQSLDQGLQFLIQYYNGEERAKGNILERFSAQQFPDLHSELNLSSLELGDSALYFCASTPYSGGVPHEQYFGPGTRLTVT.

This clone has a handful of counts. The chain uses TRBV15 and TRBJ2-1, with 7 bases aligning to TRBD2. Unmatched junction bases numbered 10, after V lost 5 bases and J lost 9 bases. The CDR3 spans 14 residues. From germline, CDR1 is LNHNV and CDR2 YYDKDF (reference sequence). CDR3 nucleotide sequence: TGTGCCACCAGCGTACAGCGGGGATTCCGTGAGCAGTTCTTC. Translation gives CATSVQRGFREQFF. Full variable domain (outside the CDR3, taken from reference TRBV15 and TRBJ2-1): DAMVIQNPRYQVTQFGKPVTLSCSQTLNHNVMYWYQQKSSQAPKLLFHYYDKDFNNEADTPDNFQSRRPNTSFCFLDIRSPGLGDTAMYLCATSVQRGFREQFFGPGTRLTVL.

V usage is TRBV6-6 and J usage is TRBJ2-1; TRBD1 might be the D (6 bases). The length of the CDR3 is 12 residues. V shed 6 bases and J shed 6 bases, with 9 bases lying between them. Germline V gene lookup returns CDR1 MNHNY and CDR2 SVGAGI (reference sequence). DNA for the CDR3: TGTGCCAGCAGCCTACAGGGCAATGAGCAGTTCTTC. As protein: CASSLQGNEQFF.

The V gene is TRBV2, the J gene TRBJ2-2; 8 nucleotides line up with TRBD2. The CDR3 has 16 residues. Trimming at V came to 0 bases and at J to 4 bases, leaving 4 bases not matched to a gene. Germline assignment: CDR1 SNHLY and CDR2 FYNNEI. CDR3 residues: CASSEARGGITGELFF. DNA for the CDR3: TGTGCCAGCAGTGAAGCGCGCGGGGGGATCACCGGGGAGCTGTTTTTT.

The count of this clone is one. This chain joins TRBV4-3 and TRBJ2-7, with 9 bases that match TRBD2. The CDR3 contains 16 residues. V gave up 0 bases and J gave up 4 bases; unmatched junction bases: 7. Germline loops: CDR1 LGHNA, CDR2 YSLEER. The CDR3 region is CASSQESTSGLYEQYF. DNA of the CDR3: TGCGCCAGCAGCCAAGAGTCGACTAGCGGCTTGTACGAGCAGTACTTC.

Only one count was recorded for this clone. V usage is TRBV30 and J usage is TRBJ1-6, with D unresolved. V was clipped by 1 base and J by 10 bases, with 8 bases between them. The CDR3 extends over 12 amino acids. The germline CDR1 and CDR2 sequences are GTSNPN and SVGIG (reference sequence). CDR3 residues: CAWSATGSPLHF. CDR3 coding DNA: TGTGCCTGGAGTGCGACTGGGTCACCCCTCCACTTT. The full variable domain, its missing parts supplied by reference TRBV30 and TRBJ1-6, is SQTIHQWPATLVQPVGSPLSLECTVEGTSNPNLYWYRQAAGRGLQLLFYSVGIGQISSEVPQNLSASRPQDRQFILSSKKLLLSDSGFYLCAWSATGSPLHFGNGTRLTVT.

The rearrangement links TRBV7-9 to TRBJ1-2; D might be TRBD1 (5 bases). In germline, CDR1 is SEHNR, CDR2 FQNEAQ (reference sequence). V lost 1 base, J lost 4 bases, and 19 bases lay in between. The CDR3 is 17 residues long. CDR3 nucleotides: TGTGCCAGCAGCTTAGATGGGATTGGGGACGGCCTCTATGGCTACACCTTC. Translation: CASSLDGIGDGLYGYTF.

The chain links TRBV9 to TRBJ1-3; tentative D call: TRBD1 (5 bases). Germline V gives CDR1 SGDLS, CDR2 YYNGEE. CDR3 length equals 14 residues. V was shortened by 0 bases and J by 8 bases, with 12 bases between the two germline ends. The CDR3 loop is CASSVEGREDTIYF. The DNA for the CDR3 is TGTGCCAGCAGCGTAGAGGGCAGGGAAGACACCATATATTTT.

The chain combines TRBV5-6 with TRBJ2-2, with D possibly matching TRBD1 (5 bases). Trimming removed 2 bases from V and 7 bases from J, with 9 bases in between. CDR1 and CDR2 from the germline V gene are SGHDT and YYEEEE. The CDR3 is 13 amino acids. The CDR3 is CASSFLTVGELFF. CDR3 coding DNA: TGTGCCAGCAGCTTTTTGACAGTCGGGGAGCTGTTTTTT.

The chain links TRBV11-3 to TRBJ2-7; D may be TRBD1 (5 bases). This CDR3 contains 15 residues. Germline values: CDR1 SGHNT, CDR2 YENEEA. The V and J ends lost 5 bases and 4 bases respectively, with 18 bases between them. DNA of the CDR3: TGTGCCAGCAGCCTAATCCAGGGTATCTTTTACGAGCAGTACTTC. This sequence encodes CASSLIQGIFYEQYF.

The gene calls are TRBV15 and TRBJ2-7, with D maybe TRBD2 (5 bases). V lost 1 base to trimming and J lost 0 bases, with 10 bases between them. CDR1 is LNHNV, CDR2 YYDKDF, per germline (reference sequence). The CDR3 is made up of 15 amino acids. CDR3 sequence: CATSRGRAVSYEQYF. CDR3 DNA sequence: TGTGCCACCAGCAGAGGAAGAGCGGTCTCCTACGAGCAGTACTTC.

The chain links TRBV9 to TRBJ1-2; D is perhaps TRBD1 (6 bases). Trimming pared 4 bases from V and 0 bases from J, leaving 16 bases between. This CDR3 spans 16 amino acids. CDR1 SGDLS and CDR2 YYNGEE come from the germline V gene. CDR3: CASSHSSGTPNYGYTF. CDR3 sequence (DNA): TGTGCCAGCAGCCACTCATCCGGGACACCTAACTATGGCTACACCTTC.

The CDR3 region is CASSFQGAGETQYF. The DNA of the CDR3 is TGTGCCAGCAGTTTCCAGGGGGCGGGGGAGACCCAGTACTTC. The chain uses TRBV13 and TRBJ2-5; 8 bases agree with TRBD1. CDR1 and CDR2 from the germline V gene are PRHDT and FYEKMQ (reference sequence). V dropped 6 bases and J dropped 5; count of bases not matched to a gene: 8. The CDR3 runs to 14 residues.

The rearrangement uses TRBV6-1 and TRBJ1-1; D gene uncertain. The CDR3 consists of 15 residues. The germline V gene encodes CDR1 MNHNS and CDR2 SASEGT. Trimming cost V 6 bases and J 3 bases, with 17 bases left between them. CDR3 protein: CASSLSSGFYTEAFF. As DNA, the CDR3 is TGTGCCAGCAGCCTCTCCTCGGGGTTTTACACTGAAGCTTTCTTT.

The chain employs TRBV2 and TRBJ1-1; 8 bases agree with TRBD1. There are 15 residues in the CDR3. Germline trimming cut 6 bases from V and 3 bases from J; bases unmatched to any gene: 9. Germline values: CDR1 SNHLY, CDR2 FYNNEI. CDR3 residues: CASSRDRREDTEAFF. CDR3 DNA sequence: TGTGCCAGCAGCCGGGACAGGAGAGAGGACACTGAAGCTTTCTTT.

The genes are TRBV29-1 and TRBJ1-4; 9 bases are a match to TRBD1. The J segment lost 2 bases and the V segment lost 2 bases, leaving 12 bases of the junction unmatched. Germline V gene sequence: CDR1 SQVTM, CDR2 ANQGSEA. CDR3 size: 18 residues. The CDR3 protein is CSVEISATGGATNEKLFF. In nucleotides, the CDR3 is TGCAGCGTTGAAATATCGGCAACAGGGGGCGCGACTAATGAAAAACTGTTTTTT.

This clone has more than one count but fewer than ten. CDR3 in DNA: TGTGCCAGCAGCTTAGGCCCGTTTCATATGATCTATGGCTACACCTTC. Protein: CASSLGPFHMIYGYTF. The gene calls are TRBV7-9 and TRBJ1-2, with unresolved D. The V gene lost 1 base and the J gene lost 4 bases, with 16 bases spanning the gap. CDR1 SEHNR and CDR2 FQNEAQ come from the germline V gene (reference sequence). This CDR3 has 16 residues.

J is TRBJ2-3 and V is TRBV7-6; D ambiguous. V was trimmed by 1 base and J by 0 bases, leaving 8 bases between them. Germline lookup yields CDR1 SGHVS and CDR2 FNYEAQ. This CDR3 has 15 amino acids. CDR3 DNA sequence: TGTGCCAGCAGCTTAGAGTACTCGAGCACAGATACGCAGTATTTT. Its translation is CASSLEYSSTDTQYF.

The gene calls are TRBV6-5 and TRBJ1-1; no reliable D call. CDR3 length equals 13 residues. With 4 bases removed from V and 1 base from J, the gap between germline ends came to 7 bases. Germline CDR1 MNHEY, CDR2 SVGAGI. CDR3 residues: CASSFSENTEAFF. CDR3 DNA sequence: TGTGCCAGCAGTTTTTCAGAGAACACTGAAGCTTTCTTT.

The V call is TRBV4-1, the J call TRBJ1-2; 7 bases map to TRBD1. This CDR3 has 15 residues. Germline CDR1 reads MGHRA; CDR2 reads YSYEKL. Trimming removed 1 base from V and 3 bases from J; junction bases left unmatched: 5. The CDR3 sequence: CASSQAYTGDYGYTF. CDR3 DNA: TGCGCCAGCAGCCAAGCGTATACAGGGGACTATGGCTACACCTTC.

The chain is built from TRBV5-6 and TRBJ1-5, with no clear D. The CDR3 runs 12 residues. Looked up from germline, CDR1 is SGHDT and CDR2 is YYEEEE. Between the trimmed V and J ends, which lost 2 bases and 5 bases, there was a span of 5 bases. CDR3 DNA: TGTGCCAGCAGCTTTAGGGATCAGCCCCAGCATTTT. Its translation is CASSFRDQPQHF.

The J gene is TRBJ2-1, the V gene TRBV9; TRBD2 agrees at 7 bases. Germline lookup yields CDR1 SGDLS and CDR2 YYNGEE. CDR3 size: 17 residues. Trimming took 0 bases from V and 5 from J; bases not matched to a gene: 11. CDR3 residues: CASSVEKWASGHNEQFF. CDR3 sequence (DNA): TGTGCCAGCAGCGTAGAGAAGTGGGCTAGCGGACACAATGAGCAGTTCTTC.

The chain joins TRBV20-1 to TRBJ2-1, with D unresolved. Between the trimmed V and J ends, which lost 5 bases and 5 bases, there was a span of 7 bases. CDR1 is DFQATT and CDR2 is SNEGSKA in the germline V gene (reference sequence). There are 11 residues in the CDR3. The CDR3 loop reads CSAGYNNEQFF. In nucleotides, the CDR3 is TGCAGTGCTGGGTATAACAATGAGCAGTTCTTC.

CDR3: CASSPDPLVGNTIYF. The DNA for the CDR3 is TGCGCCAGCAGCCCGGACCCTCTGGTCGGAAACACCATATATTTT. The gene calls are TRBV4-1 and TRBJ1-3; the D is unclear. V shed 4 bases and J shed 4 bases, with 14 bases lying between them. This CDR3 has 15 amino acids. Germline-derived CDR1 and CDR2 are MGHRA and YSYEKL.

Only one count was recorded for this clone. CDR3 DNA sequence: TGTGCCAGCTCCACCCGGACTTCCGGGGAGCTGTTTTTT. Encoded protein: CASSTRTSGELFF. The chain recombines TRBV5-4 with TRBJ2-2; weak D call: TRBD2 (5 bases). CDR1 is SGHNT, CDR2 YYREEE, per germline (reference sequence). The CDR3 loop spans 13 amino acids. V gave up 7 bases and J gave up 6 bases, with 13 bases separating them.